The 11 T cell receptor beta chains below all came from one sample that was sequenced in a study of blood T cell repertoires in COVID-19. TCRdb keeps only in-frame clones here, not all; method: immunoSEQ multiplex PCR. The sample carries some 140,000 clones, roughly four fifths recorded once. What was sequenced was PBMCs or T cells enriched from blood (not recorded which). All receptors derive from a man in his thirties or forties who had recovered from COVID-19.

The chain carries TRBV6-6 and TRBJ2-1; TRBD2 aligns across 11 bases. Germline values: CDR1 MNHNY, CDR2 SVGAGI (reference sequence). Trimming cost V 7 bases and J 2 bases; bases outside gene matches: 4. The CDR3 spans 15 residues. CDR3 nucleotide sequence: TGTGCCAGCAACCGACTAGCGGGACCCTACAATGAGCAGTTCTTC. It encodes CASNRLAGPYNEQFF.

This rearrangement joins TRBV18 to TRBJ1-2, with 10 bases fitting TRBD1. Trimming removed 3 bases from V and 6 bases from J; junction bases left unmatched: 7. CDR1 and CDR2 (germline): KGHSH, LQKENI. CDR3 length equals 15 residues. The CDR3 nucleotides read TGTGCCAGCTCACCGGGGACAGGGGCCTGGGATGGCTACACCTTC. The encoded protein is CASSPGTGAWDGYTF.

The V and J genes are TRBV7-2 and TRBJ1-1, with 9 bases aligning to TRBD1. V gave up 5 bases and J gave up 2 bases; unmatched junction bases: 6. CDR1 and CDR2 (germline): SGHTA, FQGNSA. The CDR3 loop spans 15 amino acids. The CDR3 sequence is CASSPRTGANTEAFF. The CDR3 nucleotides read TGTGCCAGCAGCCCCCGGACAGGGGCTAACACTGAAGCTTTCTTT.

The V and J genes are TRBV6-5 and TRBJ2-7, with a tentative D call TRBD1 (6 bases). There are 14 residues in the CDR3. Trimming took 0 bases from V and 5 from J, leaving 11 bases between them. Germline assignment: CDR1 MNHEY and CDR2 SVGAGI. The CDR3 nucleotides read TGTGCCAGCAGTTACTCCGGGGACAACCACGAGCAGTACTTC. Amino acids: CASSYSGDNHEQYF.

This chain joins TRBV24-1 and TRBJ1-5; tentative D call: TRBD1 (6 bases). The V end lost 10 bases, the J end lost 6 bases, and 24 bases lay between the germline ends. The germline V gene has CDR1 KGHDR and CDR2 SFDVKD. The CDR3 is made up of 16 amino acids. The DNA of the CDR3 is TGTGCCACTATTCGATCCGACAGGCCGGTGGGTCAGCCCCAGCATTTT. It codes for CATIRSDRPVGQPQHF.

The chain has TRBV7-2 and TRBJ2-3; 11 positions match TRBD1. Trimming cost V 3 bases and J 6 bases; bases outside gene matches: 2. The CDR3 has 14 amino acids. The germline CDR1 and CDR2 sequences are SGHTA and FQGNSA. CDR3 residues: CASSFGQGADTQYF. The CDR3 nucleotides are TGTGCCAGCAGCTTCGGACAGGGGGCGGATACGCAGTATTTT.

The CDR3 nucleotides read TGTGCCAGCAGTTTGACAGGGGAGTCGCCGTTCTTC. Its protein product is CASSLTGESPFF. The chain joins TRBV27 to TRBJ2-1, with TRBD1 matching 8 bases. CDR3 size: 12 residues. CDR1 is MNHEY and CDR2 is SMNVEV in the germline V gene (reference sequence). The J segment lost 15 bases and the V segment lost 3 bases, leaving 7 bases of the junction unmatched.

The CDR3 protein is CASSQDGGQINSPLHF. Here the CDR3 DNA reads TGCGCCAGCAGCCAAGATGGGGGACAGATTAATTCACCCCTCCACTTT. The chain employs TRBV4-1 and TRBJ1-6; 7 nucleotides match TRBD1. CDR1 and CDR2 from the germline V gene are MGHRA and YSYEKL. J lost 6 bases, V lost 0 bases, and 5 bases had no gene match. The CDR3 extends over 16 amino acids.

The chain couples TRBV19 to TRBJ1-2; perhaps TRBD1 as D (5 bases). The length of the CDR3 is 16 residues. Trimming took 0 bases from V and 1 from J, leaving 12 bases between them. Germline V gives CDR1 LNHDA, CDR2 SQIVND (reference sequence). The CDR3 nucleotides read TGTGCCAGTAGTATAGATGACAGACTCCGTAACTATGGCTACACCTTC. Translating gives CASSIDDRLRNYGYTF. The whole variable domain, filled in from reference TRBV19 and TRBJ1-2, reads DGGITQSPKYLFRKEGQNVTLSCEQNLNHDAMYWYRQDPGQGLRLIYYSQIVNDFQKGDIAEGYSVSREKKESFPLTVTSAQKNPTAFYLCASSIDDRLRNYGYTFGSGTRLTVV.

The rearrangement uses TRBV29-1 and TRBJ1-1, with 8 bases lining up with TRBD1. The V segment lost 7 bases and the J segment 4 bases; nucleotides outside the gene matches: 5. The CDR3 loop spans 12 amino acids. Per germline, CDR1 SQVTM and CDR2 ANQGSEA. CDR3 region: CSAVTGATEAFF. In nucleotides, the CDR3 is TGCAGCGCCGTGACAGGGGCCACTGAAGCTTTCTTT.

The chain is built from TRBV19 and TRBJ2-3; possible D gene TRBD1, 6 bases. Germline values: CDR1 LNHDA, CDR2 SQIVND (reference sequence). The CDR3 is 13 residues long. The ends were cut back, 4 bases at V and 3 bases at J, with 8 bases in the middle. The CDR3 DNA follows: TGTGCCAGTAGTACCGGACAGACAGATACGCAGTATTTT. Its protein product is CASSTGQTDTQYF.